The subject of this entry is one T cell receptor (beta chain). Its antigen is unidentified. This may be a read error: a much more frequent sequence differs by one nucleotide. TCR beta CDR3 regions were amplified from RNA. A first-round RT-PCR of the TCR CDR3 used the HTBI primer set. TCRdb itself ran the multiplex PCR reads through MiXCR, one entry per CDR3 protein. The repertoire holds about 250,000 distinct CDR3 sequences, with approximately 24% as singletons. These data belong to a study of T cells in Graves' hyperthyroidism and ophthalmopathy. Findings and limits, study-wide: In validation, the model predicted ophthalmopathy. These predictions came a median approximately 5.9 months before onset. Blood also carried most thyroid clonotypes expanded above 0.001.

The CDR3 runs 15 residues. The germline gives CDR1 KGHSH, CDR2 LQKENI. V was shortened by 2 bases and J by 0 bases, with 11 bases between the two germline ends. The authors took PBMCs from about 9.5 ml fresh peripheral blood. Material for sequencing was blood. The clonotype comes from a woman in her forties with Graves' ophthalmopathy. The chain recombines TRBV18 with TRBJ2-7; D call uncertain. CDR3 DNA sequence: TGTGCCAGCTCACCAACGCGGACCTACTCCTACGAGCAGTACTTC. Translated, it gives CASSPTRTYSYEQYF.